A selection of T cell receptor beta chains follows, all from one sample in a study of blood T cell repertoires in COVID-19. TCRdb keeps only in-frame clones here, not all; method: immunoSEQ multiplex PCR. The table has about 61,000 clones, around 77% seen once; the top ten hold 20% to 25%. The sequenced sample was peripheral blood. Receptors originate from an elderly man with active or convalescent COVID-19. Each CDR3 is given with its conserved first and last residue. The order of the fields is V gene, J gene, CDR3 protein.

TRBV10-2	TRBJ2-3	CASGGAGGLDTQYF
TRBV5-1	TRBJ2-5	CASSSQETQYF
TRBV10-3	TRBJ2-1	CAISEGDFYNEQFF
TRBV21-1	TRBJ2-1	CASSKARDEQFF
TRBV5-1	TRBJ1-1	CASSLEGANTEAFF
TRBV13	TRBJ2-3	CASRRGGMATQYF
TRBV28	TRBJ2-4	CATFAEVAKNIQYF
TRBV27	TRBJ1-1	CASRAGTNENTEAFF
TRBV7-9	TRBJ1-2	CASSRSNRGRGGYTF
TRBV6-5	TRBJ1-1	CASSPGQGYTEAFF
TRBV27	TRBJ2-7	CASSLSRLAGYSPYEQYF
TRBV6-1	TRBJ2-7	CASSEVLAGSYEQYF
TRBV2	TRBJ1-2	CASGTGQGIYGYTF
TRBV9	TRBJ1-3	CASSPMGGSGNTIYF
TRBV7-8	TRBJ2-1	CASTSGKGGNEQFF
TRBV6-6	TRBJ2-3	CATANLERGEQYF
TRBV19	TRBJ2-7	CASRSRGLAGGDEQYF
TRBV28	TRBJ2-2	CASSLSGSGELFF
TRBV27	TRBJ1-2	CASSLQGATGYGYTF
TRBV29-1	TRBJ2-2	CSVERQGTGELFF
TRBV5-3	TRBJ1-5	CARSNLGQANHQPQHF
TRBV19	TRBJ2-1	CASSIDYGYNEQFF
TRBV18	TRBJ1-3	CASSPQQGRSGNTIYF
TRBV5-1	TRBJ2-5	CASSGTGGRGVRETQYF
TRBV7-2	TRBJ2-7	CASRPDGSYEQYF
TRBV6-5	TRBJ1-1	CASSYGRHTEAFF
TRBV11-2	TRBJ2-1	CASSHRQGLVYEQFF
TRBV6-5	TRBJ2-7	CASSQTSGSSYEQYF
TRBV2	TRBJ2-5	CASSVSRVGSRTQYF
TRBV3-1/TRBV3-2	TRBJ1-4	CASSQDSWTGDEKLFF
TRBV11-1	TRBJ2-3	CASSLRFDTQYF
TRBV2	TRBJ2-7	CASNQLAGGLGYEQYF
TRBV4-3	TRBJ2-5	CASSQNLLLQSTRPQETQYF
TRBV5-4	TRBJ2-7	CASSLPGQGISYEQYF
TRBV5-1	TRBJ2-7	CASSLGSGPYEQYF
TRBV29-1	TRBJ2-1	CSVEGWTGGNEQFF
TRBV4-1	TRBJ1-2	CASSPLRQGAGGYTF
TRBV6-5	TRBJ2-3	CASRPDQVDTQYF
TRBV2	TRBJ1-1	CASNLGQARGAFF
TRBV10-3	TRBJ1-5	CAISKTGRDSSQPQHF
TRBV3-1/TRBV3-2	TRBJ2-7	CASSLKQGPHEQYF
TRBV7-9	TRBJ2-7	CASSLEAGIEQYF
TRBV6-1	TRBJ2-7	CASSEMTGGRYEQYF
TRBV4-1	TRBJ1-2	CASSQGTDGRGYTF
TRBV5-6	TRBJ1-2	CASSLAAGVFSGYTF
TRBV6-5	TRBJ1-4	CASSGTYGNEKLFF
TRBV19	TRBJ1-2	CASRAGTGTYGYTF
TRBV5-5	TRBJ1-3	CASSLTSTFGTGNTIYF
TRBV6-1	TRBJ1-6	CASSDLTWTGNSPLHF
TRBV18	TRBJ1-6	CASSRYSTAGDSPLHF
TRBV5-1	TRBJ1-4	CASSLPGQGYEKLFF
TRBV5-1	TRBJ2-7	CASSWKDRGEQYF
TRBV25-1	TRBJ1-6	CASIGTGLSPLHF
TRBV18	TRBJ1-4	CASSPPNPGNEKLFF
TRBV4-2	TRBJ2-2	CASRPLGLAGGPTGELFF
TRBV14	TRBJ2-7	CASRSSGSPEQYF
TRBV6-5	TRBJ1-2	CASSMKGYGYTF
TRBV7-9	TRBJ2-5	CASSHGTSDLQTQYF
TRBV3-1/TRBV3-2	TRBJ1-5	CASSRDRDQPQHF
TRBV9	TRBJ2-7	CASSQGLAVSYEQYF